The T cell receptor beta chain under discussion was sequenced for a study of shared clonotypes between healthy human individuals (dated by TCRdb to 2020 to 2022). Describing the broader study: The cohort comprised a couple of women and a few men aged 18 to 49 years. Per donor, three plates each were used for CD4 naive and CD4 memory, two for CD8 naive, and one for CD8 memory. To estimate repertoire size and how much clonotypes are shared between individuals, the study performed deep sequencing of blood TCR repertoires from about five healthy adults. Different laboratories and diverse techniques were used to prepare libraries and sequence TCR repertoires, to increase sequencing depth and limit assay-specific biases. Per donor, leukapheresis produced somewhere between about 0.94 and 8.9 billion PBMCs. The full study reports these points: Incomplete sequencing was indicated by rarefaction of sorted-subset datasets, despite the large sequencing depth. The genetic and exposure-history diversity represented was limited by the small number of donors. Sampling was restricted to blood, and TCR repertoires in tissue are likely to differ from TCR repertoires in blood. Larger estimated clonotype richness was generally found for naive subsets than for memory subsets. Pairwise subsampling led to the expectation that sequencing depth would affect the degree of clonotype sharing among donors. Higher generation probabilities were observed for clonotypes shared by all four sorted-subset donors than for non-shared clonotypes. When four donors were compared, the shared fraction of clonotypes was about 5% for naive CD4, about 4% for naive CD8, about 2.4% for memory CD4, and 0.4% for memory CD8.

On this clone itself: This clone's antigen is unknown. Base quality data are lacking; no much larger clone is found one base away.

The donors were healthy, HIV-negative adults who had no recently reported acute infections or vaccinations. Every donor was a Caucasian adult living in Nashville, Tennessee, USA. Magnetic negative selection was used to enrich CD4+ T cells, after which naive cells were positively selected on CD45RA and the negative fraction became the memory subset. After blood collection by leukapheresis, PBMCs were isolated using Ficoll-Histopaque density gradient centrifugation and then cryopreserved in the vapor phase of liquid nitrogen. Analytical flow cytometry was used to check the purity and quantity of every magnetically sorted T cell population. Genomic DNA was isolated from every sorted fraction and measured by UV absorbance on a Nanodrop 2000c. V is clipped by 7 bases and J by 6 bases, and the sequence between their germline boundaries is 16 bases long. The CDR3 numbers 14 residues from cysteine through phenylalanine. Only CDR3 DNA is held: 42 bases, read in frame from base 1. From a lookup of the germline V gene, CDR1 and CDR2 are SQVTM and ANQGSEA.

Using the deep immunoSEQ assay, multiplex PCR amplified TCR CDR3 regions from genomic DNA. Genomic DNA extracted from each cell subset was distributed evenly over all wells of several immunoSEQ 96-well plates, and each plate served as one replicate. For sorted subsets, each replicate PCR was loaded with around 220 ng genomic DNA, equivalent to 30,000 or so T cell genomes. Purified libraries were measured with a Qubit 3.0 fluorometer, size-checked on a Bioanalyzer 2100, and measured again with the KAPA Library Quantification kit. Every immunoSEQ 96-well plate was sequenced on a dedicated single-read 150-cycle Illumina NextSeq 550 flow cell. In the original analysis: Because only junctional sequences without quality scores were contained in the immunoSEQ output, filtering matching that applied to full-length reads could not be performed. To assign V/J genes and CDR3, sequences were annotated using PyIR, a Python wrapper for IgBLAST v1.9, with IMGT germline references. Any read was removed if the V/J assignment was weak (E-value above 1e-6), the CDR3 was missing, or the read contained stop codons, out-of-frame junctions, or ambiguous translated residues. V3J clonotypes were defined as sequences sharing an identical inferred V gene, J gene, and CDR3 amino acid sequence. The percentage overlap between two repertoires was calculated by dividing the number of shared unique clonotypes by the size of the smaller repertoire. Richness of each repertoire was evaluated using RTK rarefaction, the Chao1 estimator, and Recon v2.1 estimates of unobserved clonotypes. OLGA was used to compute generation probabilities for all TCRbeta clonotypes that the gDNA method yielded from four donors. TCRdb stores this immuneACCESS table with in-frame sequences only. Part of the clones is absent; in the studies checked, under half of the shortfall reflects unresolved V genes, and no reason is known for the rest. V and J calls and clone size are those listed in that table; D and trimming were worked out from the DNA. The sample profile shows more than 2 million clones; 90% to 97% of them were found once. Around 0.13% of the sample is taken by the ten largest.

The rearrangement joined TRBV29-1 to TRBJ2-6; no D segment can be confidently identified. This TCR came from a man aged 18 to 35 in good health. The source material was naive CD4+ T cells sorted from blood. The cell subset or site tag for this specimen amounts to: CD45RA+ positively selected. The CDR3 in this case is CSALGYREANVLTF. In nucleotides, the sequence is TGCAGCGCCCTCGGTTACCGCGAGGCCAACGTCCTGACTTTC. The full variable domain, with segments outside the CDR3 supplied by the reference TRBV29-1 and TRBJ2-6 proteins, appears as SAVISQKPSRDICQRGTSLTIQCQVDSQVTMMFWYRQQPGQSLTLIATANQGSEATYESGFVIDKFPISRPNLTFSTLTVSNMSPEDSSIYLCSALGYREANVLTFGAGSRLTVL.